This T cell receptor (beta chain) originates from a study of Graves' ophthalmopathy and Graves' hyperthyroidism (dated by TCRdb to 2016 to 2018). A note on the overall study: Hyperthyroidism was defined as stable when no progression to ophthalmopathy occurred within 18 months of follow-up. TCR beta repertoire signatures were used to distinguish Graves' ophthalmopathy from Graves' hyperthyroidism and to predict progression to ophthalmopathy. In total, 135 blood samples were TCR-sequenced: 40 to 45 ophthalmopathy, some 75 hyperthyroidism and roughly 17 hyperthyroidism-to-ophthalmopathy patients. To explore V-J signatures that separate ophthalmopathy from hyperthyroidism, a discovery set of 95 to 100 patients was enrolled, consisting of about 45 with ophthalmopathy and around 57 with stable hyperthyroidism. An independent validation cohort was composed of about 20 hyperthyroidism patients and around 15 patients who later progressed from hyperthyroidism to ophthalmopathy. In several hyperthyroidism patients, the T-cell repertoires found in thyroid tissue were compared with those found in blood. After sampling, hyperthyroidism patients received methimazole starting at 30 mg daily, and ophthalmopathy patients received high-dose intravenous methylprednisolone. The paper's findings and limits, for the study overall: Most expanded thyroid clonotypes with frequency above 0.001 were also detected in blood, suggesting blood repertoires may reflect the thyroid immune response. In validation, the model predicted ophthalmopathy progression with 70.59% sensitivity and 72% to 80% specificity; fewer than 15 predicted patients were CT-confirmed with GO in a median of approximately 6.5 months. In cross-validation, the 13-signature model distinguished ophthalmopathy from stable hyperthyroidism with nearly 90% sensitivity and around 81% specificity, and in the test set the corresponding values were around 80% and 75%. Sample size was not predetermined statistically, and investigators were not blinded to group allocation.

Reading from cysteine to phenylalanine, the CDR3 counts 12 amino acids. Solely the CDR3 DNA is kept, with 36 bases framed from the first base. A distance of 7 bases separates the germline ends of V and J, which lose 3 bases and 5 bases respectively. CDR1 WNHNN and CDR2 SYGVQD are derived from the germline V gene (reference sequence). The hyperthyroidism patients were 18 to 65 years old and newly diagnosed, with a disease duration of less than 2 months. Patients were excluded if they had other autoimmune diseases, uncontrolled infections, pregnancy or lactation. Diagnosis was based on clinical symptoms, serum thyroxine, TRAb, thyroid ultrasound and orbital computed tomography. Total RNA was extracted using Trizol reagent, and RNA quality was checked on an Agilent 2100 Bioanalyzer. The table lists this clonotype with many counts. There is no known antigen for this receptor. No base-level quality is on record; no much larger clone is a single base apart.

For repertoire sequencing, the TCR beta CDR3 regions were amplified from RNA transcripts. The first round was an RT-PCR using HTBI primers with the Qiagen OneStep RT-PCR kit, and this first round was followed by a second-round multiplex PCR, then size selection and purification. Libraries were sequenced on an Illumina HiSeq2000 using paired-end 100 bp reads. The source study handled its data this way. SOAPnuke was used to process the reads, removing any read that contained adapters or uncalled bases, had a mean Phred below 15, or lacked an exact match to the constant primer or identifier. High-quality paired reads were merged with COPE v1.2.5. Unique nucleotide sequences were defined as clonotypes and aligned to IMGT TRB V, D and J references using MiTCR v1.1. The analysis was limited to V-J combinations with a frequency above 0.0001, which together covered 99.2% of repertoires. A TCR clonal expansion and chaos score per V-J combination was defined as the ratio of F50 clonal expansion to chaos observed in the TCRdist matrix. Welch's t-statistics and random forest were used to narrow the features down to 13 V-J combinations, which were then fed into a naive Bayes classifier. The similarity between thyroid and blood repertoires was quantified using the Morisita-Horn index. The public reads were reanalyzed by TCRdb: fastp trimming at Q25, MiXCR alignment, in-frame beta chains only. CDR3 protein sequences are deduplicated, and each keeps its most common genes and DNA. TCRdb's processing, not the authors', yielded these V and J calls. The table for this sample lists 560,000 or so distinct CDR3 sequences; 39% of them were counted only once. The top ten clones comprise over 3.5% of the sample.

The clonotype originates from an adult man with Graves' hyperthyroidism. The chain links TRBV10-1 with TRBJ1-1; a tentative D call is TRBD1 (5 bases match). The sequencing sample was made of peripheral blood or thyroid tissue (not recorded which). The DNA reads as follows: TGCGCCAGCAGTGACCAGGGTACTGAAGCTTTCTTT. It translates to CASSDQGTEAFF.